The entry below gives a single T cell receptor (beta chain) sequence along with its context. Antigen: not known. The entry originates in a study of beta chain features in type 1 diabetes. Germline assignment: CDR1 SGHNT and CDR2 YYREEE (reference sequence). V was shortened by 7 bases and J by 4 bases, with 17 bases between the two germline ends. This CDR3 is built from 14 residues. Every bit of the isolated RNA underwent reverse transcription, so sequencing read expressed TCRB transcripts. Here immunoSEQ multiplex PCR was the method, and the copy in TCRdb shows in-frame clones only, minus some. The sample shows hundreds of thousands of clones, less than 20% of them seen only once. Purity (above 98%) was reached by all sorted populations. Whole-study results and caveats: All four CD4+ subsets of Type 1 diabetes patients contained TCRB CDR3s that were moderately but significantly shorter.

The sequence was obtained from a man aged 18 to 29 in good health. The rearrangement uses TRBV5-4 and TRBJ1-2; D gene ambiguous. Sequenced input: naive CD4+ T cells from blood. The CDR3 loop is CASLGQEYGYGYTF. CDR3 nucleotides: TGTGCCAGCTTAGGGCAAGAATACGGCTATGGCTACACCTTC.